One and the same sample provided the 30 T cell receptor beta chains below, sequenced in a study of T cells in Graves' hyperthyroidism and ophthalmopathy (dated by TCRdb to about 2019). Receptor libraries were prepared by multiplex PCR. Reads for this sample came from an Illumina HiSeq 2000. The TCR beta CDR3 regions were amplified from RNA transcripts. The first round of RT-PCR for the TCR CDR3 was performed with the HTBI primer set and the Qiagen OneStep RT-PCR kit. The public reads were run again by TCRdb, first through fastp at Q25 and then through MiXCR, and only productive beta chains were kept. Under each unique CDR3 protein, matching rows form one entry showing the most common genes and DNA. A total of 490,000 or so distinct CDR3 sequences appear in this sample, 20% of them only once. The biggest ten clones account for 45% to 50% of the sample. The sample comprised blood. These receptors originate from a man in his forties with Graves' ophthalmopathy.

This clonotype was found a few times. The chain combines TRBV10-3 with TRBJ2-2; 7 bases map to TRBD1. CDR1 and CDR2 (germline): ENHRY, SYGVKD. The CDR3 runs to 18 residues. The J segment lost 0 bases and the V segment lost 2 bases, leaving 9 bases of the junction unmatched. CDR3 DNA: TGTGCCATCAGTGAGCTGTGGGTGACAGGGCCGAACACCGGGGAGCTGTTTTTT. Translated, it gives CAISELWVTGPNTGELFF.

This clonotype has more than one count but fewer than ten. The V gene is TRBV7-2, the J gene TRBJ2-3, with D uncertain. Germline CDR1 SGHTA, CDR2 FQGNSA. The CDR3 totals 13 residues. V lost 3 bases and J 7 bases, leaving 11 bases between the germline ends. The CDR3 sequence: CASSFQYANTQYF. The CDR3 DNA reads as TGTGCCAGCAGCTTTCAGTACGCAAATACGCAGTATTTT.

This clonotype has a single count. V gene TRBV5-6 combines with J gene TRBJ2-7; 9 positions match TRBD2. Trimming cost V 2 bases and J 6 bases; bases outside gene matches: 3. The CDR3 is 13 residues long. The germline gives CDR1 SGHDT, CDR2 YYEEEE. The CDR3 bases are TGTGCCAGCAGCTTATCGCGGGGGGGCGAGCAGTACTTC. It yields the protein CASSLSRGGEQYF.

The gene calls are TRBV7-3 and TRBJ2-5; D may be TRBD1 (5 bases). The CDR3 is 13 residues long. V was trimmed by 5 bases and J by 5 bases, leaving 12 bases between them. The germline V gene encodes CDR1 SGHTA and CDR2 FQGTGA. In nucleotides, the CDR3 is TGTGCCAGCAGCCGCAGGGTCAAGGAGACCCAGTACTTC. Its protein is CASSRRVKETQYF. The full variable domain, its missing parts supplied by reference TRBV7-3 and TRBJ2-5, is GAGVSQTPSNKVTEKGKYVELRCDPISGHTALYWYRQSLGQGPEFLIYFQGTGAADDSGLPNDRFFAVRPEGSVSTLKIQRTERGDSAVYLCASSRRVKETQYFGPGTRLLVL.

The genes are TRBV29-1 and TRBJ2-2; possibly TRBD2 for D (7 bases). There are 12 residues in the CDR3. V shed 3 bases and J shed 8 bases, with 10 bases lying between them. Germline CDR1 SQVTM, CDR2 ANQGSEA. This CDR3 is CSVEGGRGELFF. In DNA, the CDR3 is TGCAGCGTTGAGGGGGGGCGAGGGGAGCTGTTTTTT.

The chain links TRBV6-1 to TRBJ2-2; 9 bases fit TRBD1. The CDR3 is 14 residues long. CDR1 MNHNS and CDR2 SASEGT come from the germline V gene. V shed 5 bases, J shed 6 bases, and the junction held 4 bases outside the gene matches. The CDR3 spells CASSLGQGPGELFF. CDR3 coding DNA: TGTGCCAGCAGTTTAGGACAGGGGCCCGGGGAGCTGTTTTTT.

This clonotype has more than one count but fewer than ten. V and J are TRBV28 and TRBJ1-5; D is uncertain. V was clipped by 7 bases and J by 9 bases, with 13 bases between them. CDR3 size: 12 residues. The germline V gene encodes CDR1 MDHEN and CDR2 SYDVKM. The CDR3 bases are TGTGCCAGCACCTCTCAGGCGGGGCCCCAGCATTTT. Protein: CASTSQAGPQHF. The entire variable domain, with the rest obtained from reference TRBV28 and TRBJ1-5, is as follows: DVKVTQSSRYLVKRTGEKVFLECVQDMDHENMFWYRQDPGLGLRLIYFSYDVKMKEKGDIPEGYSVSREKKERFSLILESASTNQTSMYLCASTSQAGPQHFGDGTRLSIL.

This clonotype was counted ten times or more. The chain recombines TRBV6-2 or TRBV6-3 with TRBJ2-5; TRBD2 might be the D (5 bases). The CDR3 length is 15 residues. Germline CDR1 is MNHEY and CDR2 is SVGEGT. Trimming took off 6 bases at V and 5 bases at J, with 19 bases between the two ends. The CDR3 region has the DNA TGTGCCAGCAGACATCTTTACGGGGTAGGGGAGACCCAGTACTTC. The encoded protein is CASRHLYGVGETQYF.

About this clonotype: With a much larger clone just one base away, this may be a read error. No conserved phenylalanine or tryptophan is present at the end of the CDR3, so a read error is the likely explanation. The chain combines TRBV3-1 with TRBJ2-1, with D tentatively TRBD2 (7 bases). Germline V gene lookup returns CDR1 LGHDT and CDR2 YNNKEL (reference sequence). Trimming removed 0 bases from V and 5 bases from J, with 14 bases in between. The CDR3 has 16 residues. DNA for the CDR3: TGTGCCAGCAGCCAAGAACGGCAGGGGAGGGACAATGAGCAGTTCCTC. Protein product: CASSQERQGRDNEQFL.

V and J are TRBV5-1 and TRBJ2-5; the match to TRBD1 covers 8 bases. CDR3 size: 15 residues. V trimming: 2 bases; J trimming: 5 bases; junction bases outside the gene matches: 8. Germline loops: CDR1 SGHRS, CDR2 YFSETQ. The CDR3 nucleotides read TGCGCCAGCAGCTTAAAGACAGGGGCCGGGGAGACCCAGTACTTC. This codes for CASSLKTGAGETQYF.

The rearrangement joins TRBV25-1 to TRBJ1-3; D may be TRBD1 (5 bases). The germline V and J ends were trimmed by 2 bases and 4 bases, with 9 bases remaining between them. Looked up from germline, CDR1 is MGHDK and CDR2 is SYGVNS. CDR3 length: 14 amino acids. The CDR3 bases are TGTGCCAGCAGTGAACCGGGACGGGGAAACACCATATATTTT. Its translation: CASSEPGRGNTIYF.

The chain has TRBV6-4 and TRBJ2-2; no clear D gene. The CDR3 consists of 14 residues. V lost 3 bases and J lost 0, with 5 bases in between. Looked up from germline, CDR1 is MRHNA and CDR2 is SNTAGT. The CDR3 spells CASSERPNTGELFF. The CDR3 DNA reads as TGTGCCAGCAGTGAAAGACCGAACACCGGGGAGCTGTTTTTT.

This clonotype appeared many times. V and J are TRBV18 and TRBJ2-7; TRBD1 is a possible D gene (6 bases). V lost 4 bases to trimming and J lost 5 bases, with 9 bases between them. Per germline, CDR1 KGHSH and CDR2 LQKENI. CDR3 length equals 12 residues. CDR3 region: CASSRAGDEQYF. The CDR3 DNA follows: TGTGCCAGCTCACGGGCAGGGGACGAGCAGTACTTC.

This chain uses TRBV5-1 with TRBJ1-4; D gene unclear. From germline, CDR1 is SGHRS and CDR2 YFSETQ. V dropped 3 bases and J dropped 10 bases, with 16 bases sitting between them. The CDR3 loop spans 14 amino acids. CDR3 sequence (DNA): TGCGCCAGCAGCTCATGGGCGAAAGAGGGAAAACTGTTTTTT. Translating gives CASSSWAKEGKLFF. The variable domain in full, completed from reference TRBV5-1 and TRBJ1-4, reads KAGVTQTPRYLIKTRGQQVTLSCSPISGHRSVSWYQQTPGQGLQFLFEYFSETQRNKGNFPGRFSGRQFSNSRSEMNVSTLELGDSALYLCASSSWAKEGKLFFGSGTQLSVL.

The rearrangement links TRBV27 to TRBJ2-2; TRBD2 matches at 8 bases. This CDR3 region has 13 residues. The V gene end was trimmed by 3 bases and the J gene end by 7 bases; junction bases not matched to a gene: 1. Germline V gives CDR1 MNHEY, CDR2 SMNVEV (reference sequence). The CDR3 reads CASSFGGVGELFF. In DNA, the CDR3 is TGTGCCAGCAGTTTCGGGGGGGTCGGGGAGCTGTTTTTT.

A few counts support this clonotype. One junction end disagrees with the germline gene, perhaps due to a read error. V gene TRBV12-3 or TRBV12-4 combines with J gene TRBJ1-2; the D is unclear. This CDR3 is 12 amino acids long. The CDR3 DNA is TGTGCCAGCAGTCGGTCGAACTATGGCCACACCTTC. As protein: CASSRSNYGHTF.

This clonotype was found a few times. The chain joins TRBV13 to TRBJ2-7; unclear D gene. Germline assignment: CDR1 PRHDT and CDR2 FYEKMQ (reference sequence). CDR3 size: 13 residues. V lost 5 bases to trimming and J lost 2 bases, with 10 bases between them. The CDR3 DNA sequence: TGTGCCAGCAGCCACAGACCGGCCTACGAGCAGTACTTC. Its translation: CASSHRPAYEQYF. The whole variable domain, filled in from reference TRBV13 and TRBJ2-7, reads AAGVIQSPRHLIKEKRETATLKCYPIPRHDTVYWYQQGPGQDPQFLISFYEKMQSDKGSIPDRFSAQQFSDYHSELNMSSLELGDSALYFCASSHRPAYEQYFGPGTRLTVT.

This clonotype was recorded a few times. The J gene is TRBJ1-1, the V gene TRBV27; TRBD1 might be the D (5 bases). Germline values: CDR1 MNHEY, CDR2 SMNVEV (reference sequence). The CDR3 totals 13 residues. V shed 8 bases and J shed 4 bases, with 14 bases lying between them. The CDR3: CASWRGPSTEAFF. CDR3 DNA: TGTGCCAGCTGGAGGGGCCCGAGCACTGAAGCTTTCTTT.

This clonotype was found many times. The rearrangement uses TRBV2 and TRBJ2-7; D unresolved. Trimming shortened V by 7 bases and J by 0 bases, and 13 bases separated the two germline ends. Germline V gene lookup returns CDR1 SNHLY and CDR2 FYNNEI. This CDR3 is built from 14 residues. DNA of the CDR3: TGTGCCAGCAAGGAGAGCGTAAGCTCCTACGAGCAGTACTTC. Translated, it gives CASKESVSSYEQYF.

The gene calls are TRBV7-9 and TRBJ2-1; D is unclear. Trimming pared 1 base from V and 7 bases from J, leaving 14 bases between. Per the germline V gene, CDR1 is SEHNR and CDR2 is FQNEAQ (reference sequence). The CDR3 is 15 residues long. CDR3 in amino acids: CASSLGHTSINEQFF. In DNA form, the CDR3 reads TGTGCCAGCAGCTTAGGTCATACCTCTATTAATGAGCAGTTCTTC.

This clonotype was detected only once. This chain joins TRBV18 and TRBJ2-5; no definite D call. Germline-derived CDR1 and CDR2 are KGHSH and LQKENI. CDR3 length: 15 amino acids. Trimming stripped 3 bases from V and 0 bases from J, with 11 bases between. The CDR3 DNA reads TGTGCCAGCTCACCTACTATAGGGTACCAAGAGACCCAGTACTTC. Encoded protein: CASSPTIGYQETQYF.

This clonotype was counted ten times or more. This chain connects TRBV20-1 to TRBJ2-3, with D perhaps given as TRBD1 or TRBD2 (5 bases each). This CDR3 is 13 amino acids long. Germline V gene data show CDR1 as DFQATT and CDR2 as SNEGSKA (reference sequence). V gave up 5 bases and J gave up 5 bases, with 14 bases separating them. CDR3 nucleotide sequence: TGCAGTGCTCGGGGCCTCCGCCGAGATACGCAGTATTTT. As protein: CSARGLRRDTQYF.

This clonotype was observed a few times. The rearrangement joins TRBV6-1 to TRBJ1-5; D unresolved. With 8 bases removed from V and 5 bases from J, the gap between germline ends came to 7 bases. The germline V gene has CDR1 MNHNS and CDR2 SASEGT. The CDR3 spans 11 residues. CDR3 bases: TGTGCCAGCGCCGGGGATCAGCCCCAGCATTTT. Its translation is CASAGDQPQHF.

This clonotype was detected many times. Here the CDR3 reads CASSEQRNQPQHF. The CDR3 coding sequence is TGTGCCAGCTCAGAACAACGCAATCAGCCCCAGCATTTT. The chain has TRBV18 and TRBJ1-5; D not certain. V was shortened by 5 bases and J by 2 bases, with 7 bases between the two germline ends. This CDR3 comprises 13 residues. Per the germline V gene, CDR1 is KGHSH and CDR2 is LQKENI.

This clonotype was counted ten times or more. CDR3 loop: CASSPLTPEYGLTEAFF. The CDR3 DNA reads TGTGCCAGCTCACCATTGACCCCCGAATACGGTCTGACTGAAGCTTTCTTT. The chain carries TRBV18 and TRBJ1-1; D remains ambiguous. The CDR3 covers 17 residues. Germline V gene data show CDR1 as KGHSH and CDR2 as LQKENI. Trimming took off 2 bases at V and 5 bases at J, with 21 bases between the two ends.

This clonotype has just one count. This chain joins TRBV27 and TRBJ2-1; 9 nucleotides match TRBD2. The CDR3 loop spans 18 amino acids. Per germline, CDR1 MNHEY and CDR2 SMNVEV (reference sequence). V lost 6 bases to trimming and J lost 4 bases; unmatched junction nucleotides: 16. CDR3 amino acids: CASSQSPKAGGPYNEQFF. The CDR3 nucleotides read TGTGCCAGCAGCCAATCCCCTAAGGCGGGAGGGCCTTACAATGAGCAGTTCTTC.

The rearrangement joins TRBV3-1 to TRBJ1-1; D not certain. The CDR3 length is 13 residues. The V end was cut by 8 bases, the J end by 5 bases, with 15 bases between. Germline CDR1 reads LGHDT; CDR2 reads YNNKEL (reference sequence). CDR3 sequence reads: CASGSTGRTEAFF. CDR3 DNA sequence: TGTGCCAGCGGCTCCACCGGGCGAACTGAAGCTTTCTTT.

This chain uses TRBV7-8 with TRBJ2-1; 10 bases agree with TRBD2. This CDR3 contains 19 residues. The V gene end was trimmed by 6 bases and the J gene end by 7 bases; junction bases not matched to a gene: 21. Germline CDR1 SGHVS, CDR2 FQNEAQ. CDR3 DNA: TGTGCCAGCAGTCCCTGGGCAGCGGGGGGGCCCCTTCCTGGGAATGAGCAGTTCTTC. It encodes CASSPWAAGGPLPGNEQFF. Full variable domain (outside the CDR3, taken from reference TRBV7-8 and TRBJ2-1): GAGVSQSPRYKVAKRGQDVALRCDPISGHVSLFWYQQALGQGPEFLTYFQNEAQLDKSGLPSDRFFAERPEGSVSTLKIQRTQQEDSAVYLCASSPWAAGGPLPGNEQFFGPGTRLTVL.

The rearrangement joins TRBV19 to TRBJ2-1, with D perhaps TRBD2 (6 bases). The CDR3 sequence is 17 residues long. Trimming took 5 bases from V and 0 from J, leaving 17 bases between them. CDR1 and CDR2 (germline): LNHDA, SQIVND (reference sequence). CDR3 in DNA: TGTGCCAGTAGTTCCTCGGGACTTACAAGCTCCTACAATGAGCAGTTCTTC. Its protein product is CASSSSGLTSSYNEQFF. The whole variable domain, filled in from reference TRBV19 and TRBJ2-1, reads DGGITQSPKYLFRKEGQNVTLSCEQNLNHDAMYWYRQDPGQGLRLIYYSQIVNDFQKGDIAEGYSVSREKKESFPLTVTSAQKNPTAFYLCASSSSGLTSSYNEQFFGPGTRLTVL.

The DNA for the CDR3 is TGCAGCGGCCGACTAGCGGGGGCCAATGAGCAGTTCTTC. Its translation: CSGRLAGANEQFF. The J gene is TRBJ2-1, the V gene TRBV29-1, with 12 bases lining up with TRBD2. V shed 7 bases and J 6 bases; nucleotides not matched to a gene: 4. This CDR3 region has 13 residues. Germline V gene lookup returns CDR1 SQVTM and CDR2 ANQGSEA.